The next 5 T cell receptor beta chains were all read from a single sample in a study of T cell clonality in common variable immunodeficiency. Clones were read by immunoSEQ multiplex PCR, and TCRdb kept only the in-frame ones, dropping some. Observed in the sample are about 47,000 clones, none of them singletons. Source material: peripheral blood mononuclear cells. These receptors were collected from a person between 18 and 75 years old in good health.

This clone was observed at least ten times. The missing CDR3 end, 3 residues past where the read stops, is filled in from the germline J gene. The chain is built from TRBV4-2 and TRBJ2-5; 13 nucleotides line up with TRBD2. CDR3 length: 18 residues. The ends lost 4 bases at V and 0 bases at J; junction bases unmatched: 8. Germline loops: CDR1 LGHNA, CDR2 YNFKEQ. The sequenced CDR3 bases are TGTGCCAGCAGCCCCGGGACTAGCGGGGCGCCGTACCAAGAGACC. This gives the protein CASSPGTSGAPYQET. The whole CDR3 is CASSPGTSGAPYQETQYF.

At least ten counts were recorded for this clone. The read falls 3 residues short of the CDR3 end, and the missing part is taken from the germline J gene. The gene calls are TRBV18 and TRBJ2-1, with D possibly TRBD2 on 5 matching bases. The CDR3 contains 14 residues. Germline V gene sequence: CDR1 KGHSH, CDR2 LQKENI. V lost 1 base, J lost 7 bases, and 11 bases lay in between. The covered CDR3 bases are TGTGCCAGCTCACCACACCGGACTCAAAATGAG. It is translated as CASSPHRTQNE. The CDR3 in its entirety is CASSPHRTQNEQFF.

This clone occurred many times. Here the CDR3 reads CASSLALSKGGFEQFF. The sequenced CDR3 bases are TGTGCCAGCAGCTTAGCGCTTTCGAAAGGGGGCTTTGAG. This rearrangement joins TRBV7-2 to TRBJ2-1; 7 bases agree with TRBD1. Read data end 3 residues before the CDR3 end; the end is taken from the germline J gene. This CDR3 is 16 amino acids long. V shed 0 bases and J 9 bases; nucleotides not matched to a gene: 11. The germline gives CDR1 SGHTA, CDR2 FQGNSA.

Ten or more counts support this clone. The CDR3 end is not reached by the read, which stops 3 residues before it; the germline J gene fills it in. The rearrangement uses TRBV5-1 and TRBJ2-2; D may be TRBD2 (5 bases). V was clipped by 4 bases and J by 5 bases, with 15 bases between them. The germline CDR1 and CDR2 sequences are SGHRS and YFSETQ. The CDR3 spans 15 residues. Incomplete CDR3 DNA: TGCGCCAGCAGCCCATCCCATCGAGGGACCGGGGAG. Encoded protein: CASSPSHRGTGE. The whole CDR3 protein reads CASSPSHRGTGELFF.

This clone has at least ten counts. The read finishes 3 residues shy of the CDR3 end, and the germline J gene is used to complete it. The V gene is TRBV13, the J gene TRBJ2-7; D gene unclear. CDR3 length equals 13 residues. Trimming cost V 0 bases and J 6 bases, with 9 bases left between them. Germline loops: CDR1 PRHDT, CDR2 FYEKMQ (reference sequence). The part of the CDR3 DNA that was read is TGTGCCAGCAGCTTAGGGTCGTCGTCCGAG. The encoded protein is CASSLGSSSE. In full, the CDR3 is CASSLGSSSEQYF.